This T cell receptor (beta chain) originates from a study of cytomegalovirus exposure and HLA in healthy donors. Overall study findings and caveats: An analysis done earlier found most TCR beta V segments productive about 87% or about 30% of the time. Reportedly, diagnosis of cytomegalovirus status by the classifier showed high specificity and sensitivity. TCR beta V- and J-gene trimming was later associated with a missense DCLRE1C variant. The investigators catalogued some 160 TCR beta chains as cytomegalovirus-associated.

Deletions cut 0 bases from V and 5 bases from J, with 5 bases between. Germline loops: CDR1 SGDLS, CDR2 YYNGEE. The CDR3 has 12 amino acids. The PCR contained 60 Vbeta and 13 Jbeta primers. Clones were sequenced by immunoSEQ multiplex PCR, and TCRdb holds only the in-frame ones, with some missing. The data show around 75,000 clones, 76% seen once. This clone was observed a handful of times. No antigen is known for it. Sequencing was carried out using PBMCs. This clonotype was sampled from a man between 18 and 29 years old in good health and CMV-seronegative. The chain links TRBV9 to TRBJ2-5; unclear D gene. Written as DNA, the CDR3 is TGTGCCAGCAGCGTAGCCGGTGAGACCCAGTACTTC. It specifies CASSVAGETQYF.